This entry is about one T cell receptor beta chain. Its antigen remains unidentified. Base qualities are not recorded, but no much larger clone differs from it by a single base. At one collaborating source in Seattle, patients were enrolled during active infection and were followed longitudinally through the course of disease. Whole blood was collected in K2EDTA tubes by collaborating institutions according to the institutions' own protocols. For TCRbeta analysis, collaborators shipped samples as frozen whole blood, isolated PBMCs, or DNA extracted from either of those sample types. The immunoSEQ Assay, a bias-controlled multiplex PCR, was used to amplify TCRbeta CDR3 regions from genomic DNA. As for the authors' bioinformatics: The number of nucleated cells in each sample was estimated by amplification of reference gene primers within the assay. To quantify the absolute abundance of each unique TCRbeta CDR3 rearrangement, sequence reads were collapsed and filtered. For each sample, productive Simpson clonality was calculated as the square root of Simpson's diversity index over productive rearrangements. The table was pulled from immuneACCESS by TCRdb, which kept in-frame rearrangements only. Such tables lose some clones; where checked, under half of the loss comes from unresolved V genes, and the rest has no known cause. The DNA was the basis for D and trimming; V, J and clone size are from that table. The sample data list fewer than 250,000 clones, and more than 75% of these were observed just once. Of the sample, 5% to 7% is held by the ten largest clones.

The sample belongs to a study of blood T cell repertoires in COVID-19 (dated by TCRdb to about 2020). For the study in its entirety: Collaborator samples came from the United States, Italy and Spain and covered acute and convalescent phases of COVID-19. The material from the prospective study consisted of cDNA or gDNA derived from T cells, B-cell-depleted T cells, or PBMCs. Deeply sampled blood TCRbeta repertoires from subjects exposed to, actively infected with, or recovered from COVID-19 were included in the dataset. The repertoires were made available in a free public database intended to serve as a resource for research on the immune response to SARS-CoV-2. Samples were obtained from the ongoing ImmuneRACE study (first 160 participants) and from 1,000 to 1,500 subjects provided by 6 global collaborators. Sample metadata almost always included a de-identified subject ID, COVID-19 status, age in years and sex. Where HLA class I and class II types were available, the types were taken from metadata supplied by the sample provider, not from assay-based typing. Findings and caveats that apply to the study as a whole: The quantity of clinical and demographic metadata differed by source and by participant and was supplied without curation.

CDR1 SNHLY and CDR2 FYNNEI were looked up in the germline V gene. Spanning cysteine to phenylalanine, the CDR3 consists of 10 amino acids. The DNA shown is the 30-base CDR3, in frame from base 1. V and J lose 4 bases and 8 bases, and a span of 5 bases separates them. In this chain, TRBV2 is recombined with TRBJ1-1; the D gene remains uncertain. This TCR derives from a woman aged 80 or over with COVID-19, enrolled during active disease. Input material: peripheral blood. The CDR3 corresponds to CASSAVEAFF. Read as DNA, the sequence is TGTGCCAGCAGTGCGGTGGAAGCTTTCTTT.